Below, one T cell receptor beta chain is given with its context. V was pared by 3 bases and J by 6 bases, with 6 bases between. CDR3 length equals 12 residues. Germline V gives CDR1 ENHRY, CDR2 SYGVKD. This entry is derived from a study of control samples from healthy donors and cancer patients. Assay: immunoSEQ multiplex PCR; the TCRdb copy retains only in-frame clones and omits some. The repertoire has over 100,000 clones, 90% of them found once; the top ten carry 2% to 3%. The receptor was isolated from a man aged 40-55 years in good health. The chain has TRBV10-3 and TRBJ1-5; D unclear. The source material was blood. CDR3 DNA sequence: TGTGCCATCAGTGATAGGTCTCAGCCCCAGCATTTT. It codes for CAISDRSQPQHF.